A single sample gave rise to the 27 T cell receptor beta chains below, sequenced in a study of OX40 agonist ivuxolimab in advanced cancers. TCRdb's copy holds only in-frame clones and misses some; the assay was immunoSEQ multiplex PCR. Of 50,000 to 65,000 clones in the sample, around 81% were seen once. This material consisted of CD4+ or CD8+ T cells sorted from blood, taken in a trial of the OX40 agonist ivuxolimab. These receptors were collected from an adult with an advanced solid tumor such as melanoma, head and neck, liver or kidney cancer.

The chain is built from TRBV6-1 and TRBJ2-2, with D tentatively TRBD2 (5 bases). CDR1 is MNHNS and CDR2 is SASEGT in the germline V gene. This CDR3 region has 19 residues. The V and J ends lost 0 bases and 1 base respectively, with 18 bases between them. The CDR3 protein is CASSEAQVLRVLNTGELFF. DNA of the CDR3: TGTGCCAGCAGTGAAGCGCAGGTTTTGAGGGTCCTGAACACCGGGGAGCTGTTTTTT.

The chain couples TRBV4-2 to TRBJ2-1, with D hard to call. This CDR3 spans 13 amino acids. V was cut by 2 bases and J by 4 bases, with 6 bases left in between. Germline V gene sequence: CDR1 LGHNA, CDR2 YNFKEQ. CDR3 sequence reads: CASSQTRYNEQFF. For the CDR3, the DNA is TGTGCCAGCAGCCAAACCAGGTACAATGAGCAGTTCTTC.

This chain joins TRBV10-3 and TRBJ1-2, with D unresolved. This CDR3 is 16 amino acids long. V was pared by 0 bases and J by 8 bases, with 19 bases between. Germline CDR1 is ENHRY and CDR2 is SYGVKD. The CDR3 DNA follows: TGTGCCATCAGTGAGTCGGTACTCGGGGAGGAGGTGGGCTACACCTTC. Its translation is CAISESVLGEEVGYTF.

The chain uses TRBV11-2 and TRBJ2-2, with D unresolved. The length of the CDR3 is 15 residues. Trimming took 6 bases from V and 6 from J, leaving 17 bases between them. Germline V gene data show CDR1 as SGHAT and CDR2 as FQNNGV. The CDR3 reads CASRGPLETAGELFF. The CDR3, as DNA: TGTGCCAGCAGGGGCCCCCTAGAGACGGCCGGGGAGCTGTTTTTT.

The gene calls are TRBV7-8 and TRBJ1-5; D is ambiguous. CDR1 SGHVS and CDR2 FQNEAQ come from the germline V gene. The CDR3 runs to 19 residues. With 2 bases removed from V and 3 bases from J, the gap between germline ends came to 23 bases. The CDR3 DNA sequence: TGTGCCAGCAGCTTATTACGCGTCGGGTTAGTTCCCCACAATCAGCCCCAGCATTTT. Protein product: CASSLLRVGLVPHNQPQHF.

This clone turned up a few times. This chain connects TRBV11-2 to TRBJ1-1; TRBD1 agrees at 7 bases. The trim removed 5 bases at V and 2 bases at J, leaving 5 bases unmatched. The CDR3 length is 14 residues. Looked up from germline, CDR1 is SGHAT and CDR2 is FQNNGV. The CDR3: CASSLGQTNTEAFF. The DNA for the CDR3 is TGTGCCAGCAGCCTGGGACAGACCAACACTGAAGCTTTCTTT.

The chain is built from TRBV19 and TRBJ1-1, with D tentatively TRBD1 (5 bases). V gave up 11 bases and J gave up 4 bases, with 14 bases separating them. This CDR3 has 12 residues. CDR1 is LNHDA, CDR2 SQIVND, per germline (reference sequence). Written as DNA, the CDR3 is TGTGCCTCCATGGGTGGGGGCACTGAAGCTTTCTTT. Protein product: CASMGGGTEAFF.

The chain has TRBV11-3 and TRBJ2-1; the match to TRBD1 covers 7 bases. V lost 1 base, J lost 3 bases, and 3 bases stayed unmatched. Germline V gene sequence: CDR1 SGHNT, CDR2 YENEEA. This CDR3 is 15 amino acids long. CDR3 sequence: CASSLGGGLYNEQFF. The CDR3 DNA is TGTGCCAGCAGCTTAGGAGGGGGCCTCTACAATGAGCAGTTCTTC.

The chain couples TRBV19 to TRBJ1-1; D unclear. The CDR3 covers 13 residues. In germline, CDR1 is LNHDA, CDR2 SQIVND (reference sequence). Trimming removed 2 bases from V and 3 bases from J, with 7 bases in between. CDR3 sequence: CASSIRVDTEAFF. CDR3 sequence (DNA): TGTGCCAGTAGTATAAGGGTAGACACTGAAGCTTTCTTT.

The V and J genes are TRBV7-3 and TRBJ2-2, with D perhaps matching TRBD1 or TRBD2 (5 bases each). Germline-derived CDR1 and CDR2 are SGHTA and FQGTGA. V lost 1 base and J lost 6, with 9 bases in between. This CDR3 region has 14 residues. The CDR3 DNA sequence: TGTGCCAGCAGCTTAAGAGGGGATGCCGGGGAGCTGTTTTTT. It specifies CASSLRGDAGELFF.

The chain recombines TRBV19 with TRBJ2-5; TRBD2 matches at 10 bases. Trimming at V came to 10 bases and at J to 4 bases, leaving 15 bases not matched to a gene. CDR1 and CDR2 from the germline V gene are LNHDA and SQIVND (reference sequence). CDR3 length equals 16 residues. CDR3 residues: CAMRPRPSGRGETQYF. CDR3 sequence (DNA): TGTGCCATGCGTCCCCGTCCTAGCGGGAGAGGAGAGACCCAGTACTTC.

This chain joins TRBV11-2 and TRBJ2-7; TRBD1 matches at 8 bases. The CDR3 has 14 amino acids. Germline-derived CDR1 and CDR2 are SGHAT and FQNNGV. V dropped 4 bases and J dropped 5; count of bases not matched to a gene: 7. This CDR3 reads CASSSWTGTHEQYF. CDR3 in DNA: TGTGCCAGCAGCTCGTGGACAGGGACACACGAGCAGTACTTC.

In DNA form, the CDR3 reads TGTGCCAGCAGCTTACTGCGCGGGGGACAGTACAATGAGCAGTTCTTC. Amino acids: CASSLLRGGQYNEQFF. The rearrangement joins TRBV7-8 to TRBJ2-1; possibly TRBD1 or TRBD2 for D (7 bases each). The CDR3 consists of 16 residues. CDR1 SGHVS and CDR2 FQNEAQ come from the germline V gene. V lost 2 bases, J lost 4 bases, and 15 bases lay in between.

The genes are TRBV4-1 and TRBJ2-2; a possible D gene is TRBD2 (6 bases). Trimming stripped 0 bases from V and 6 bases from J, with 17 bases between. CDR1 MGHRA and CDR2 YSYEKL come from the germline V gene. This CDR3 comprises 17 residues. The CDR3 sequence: CASSQEPVGGLAGELFF. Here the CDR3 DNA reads TGCGCCAGCAGCCAAGAACCGGTTGGGGGACTGGCCGGGGAGCTGTTTTTT.

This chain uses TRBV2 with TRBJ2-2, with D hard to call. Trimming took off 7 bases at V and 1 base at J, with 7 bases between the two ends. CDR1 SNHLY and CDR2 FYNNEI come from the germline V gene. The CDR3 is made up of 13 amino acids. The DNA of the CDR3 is TGTGCCAGCACCCTTCAGAACACCGGGGAGCTGTTTTTT. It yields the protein CASTLQNTGELFF.

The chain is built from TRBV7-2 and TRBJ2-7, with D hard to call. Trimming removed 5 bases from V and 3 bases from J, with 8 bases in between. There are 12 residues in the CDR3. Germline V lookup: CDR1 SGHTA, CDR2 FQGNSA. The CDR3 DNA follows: TGTGCCAGCAGCCCGACCGACTACGAGCAGTACTTC. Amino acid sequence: CASSPTDYEQYF.

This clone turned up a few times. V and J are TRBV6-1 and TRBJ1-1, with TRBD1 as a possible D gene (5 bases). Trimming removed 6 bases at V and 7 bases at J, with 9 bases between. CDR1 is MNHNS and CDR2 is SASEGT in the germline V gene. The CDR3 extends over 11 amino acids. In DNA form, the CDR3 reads TGTGCCAGCAGAGGGGAGTATGAAGCTTTCTTT. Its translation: CASRGEYEAFF.

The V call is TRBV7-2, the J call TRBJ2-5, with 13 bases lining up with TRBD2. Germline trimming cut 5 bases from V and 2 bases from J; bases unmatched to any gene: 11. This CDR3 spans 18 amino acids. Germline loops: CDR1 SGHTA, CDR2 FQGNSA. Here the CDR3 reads CASSESFTSGGGQETQYF. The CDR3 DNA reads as TGTGCCAGCAGCGAATCGTTCACTAGCGGGGGGGGACAAGAGACCCAGTACTTC.

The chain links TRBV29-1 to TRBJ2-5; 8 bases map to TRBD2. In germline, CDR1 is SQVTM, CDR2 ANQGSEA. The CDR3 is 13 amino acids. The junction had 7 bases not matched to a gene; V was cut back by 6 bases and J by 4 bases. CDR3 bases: TGCAGCGTGGAGACTAGCGTCGGAGAGACCCAGTACTTC. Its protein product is CSVETSVGETQYF.

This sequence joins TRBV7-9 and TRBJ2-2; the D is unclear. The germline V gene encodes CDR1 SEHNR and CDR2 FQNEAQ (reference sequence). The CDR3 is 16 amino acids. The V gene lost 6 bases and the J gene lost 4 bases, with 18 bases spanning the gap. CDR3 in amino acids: CASRPSGVATTGELFF. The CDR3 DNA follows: TGTGCCAGCAGACCGAGTGGGGTTGCGACCACCGGGGAGCTGTTTTTT.

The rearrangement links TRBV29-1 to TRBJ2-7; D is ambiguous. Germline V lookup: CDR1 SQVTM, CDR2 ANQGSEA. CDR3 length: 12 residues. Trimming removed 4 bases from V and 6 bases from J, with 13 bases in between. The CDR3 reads CSVALSVREQYF. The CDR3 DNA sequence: TGCAGCGTTGCTCTGTCCGTGCGCGAGCAGTACTTC.

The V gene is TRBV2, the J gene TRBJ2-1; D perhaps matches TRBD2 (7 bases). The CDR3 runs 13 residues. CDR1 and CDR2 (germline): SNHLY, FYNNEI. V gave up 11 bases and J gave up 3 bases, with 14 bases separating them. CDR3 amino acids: CAHGGPNYNEQFF. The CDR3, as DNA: TGTGCCCACGGGGGGCCGAACTACAATGAGCAGTTCTTC.

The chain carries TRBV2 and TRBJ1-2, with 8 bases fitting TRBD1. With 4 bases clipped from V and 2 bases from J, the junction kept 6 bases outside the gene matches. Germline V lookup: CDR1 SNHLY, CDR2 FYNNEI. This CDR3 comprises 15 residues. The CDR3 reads CASSGTGGRNYGYTF. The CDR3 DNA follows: TGTGCCAGCAGTGGAACAGGGGGGAGGAACTATGGCTACACCTTC. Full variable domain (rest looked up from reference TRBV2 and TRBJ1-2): EPEVTQTPSHQVTQMGQEVILRCVPISNHLYFYWYRQILGQKVEFLVSFYNNEISEKSEIFDDQFSVERPDGSNFTLKIRSTKLEDSAMYFCASSGTGGRNYGYTFGSGTRLTVV.

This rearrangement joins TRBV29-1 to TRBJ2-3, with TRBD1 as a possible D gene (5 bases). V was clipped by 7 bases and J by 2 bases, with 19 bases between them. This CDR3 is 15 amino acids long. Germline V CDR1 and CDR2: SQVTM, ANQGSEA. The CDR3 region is CSARDRVSLTDTQYF. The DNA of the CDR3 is TGCAGCGCTCGCGACAGAGTGAGTCTCACAGATACGCAGTATTTT.

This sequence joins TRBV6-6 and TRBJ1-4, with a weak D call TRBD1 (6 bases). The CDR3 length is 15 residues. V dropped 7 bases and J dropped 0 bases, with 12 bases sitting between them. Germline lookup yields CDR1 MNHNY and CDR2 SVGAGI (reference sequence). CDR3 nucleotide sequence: TGTGCCAGCATTACAGGGATTGCAACTAATGAAAAACTGTTTTTT. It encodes CASITGIATNEKLFF.

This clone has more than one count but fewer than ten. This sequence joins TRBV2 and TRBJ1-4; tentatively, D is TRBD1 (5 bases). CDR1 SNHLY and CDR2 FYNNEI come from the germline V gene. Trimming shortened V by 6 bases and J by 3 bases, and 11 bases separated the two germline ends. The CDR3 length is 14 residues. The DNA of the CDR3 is TGTGCCAGCAGAGGACAAGGAGCTAATGAAAAACTGTTTTTT. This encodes CASRGQGANEKLFF.

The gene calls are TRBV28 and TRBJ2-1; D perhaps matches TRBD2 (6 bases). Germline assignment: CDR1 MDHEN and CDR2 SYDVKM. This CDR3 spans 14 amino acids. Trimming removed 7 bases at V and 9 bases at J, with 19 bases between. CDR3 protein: CASTPAGTPLEQFF. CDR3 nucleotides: TGTGCCAGCACTCCCGCCGGGACTCCACTTGAGCAGTTCTTC.